The clone carrying this TCR beta chain came up once. The CDR3 has 15 residues. V lost 0 bases, J lost 5 bases, and 5 bases stayed unmatched. In germline, CDR1 is MNHEY, CDR2 SVGAGI. Measured with immunoSEQ multiplex PCR; TCRdb has only the in-frame clones, and not every one. The sample records approximately 400,000 clones, more than 75% being singletons. The record originates from a study of blood T cell repertoires in COVID-19. Study context: T cells, B-cell-depleted T cells, or PBMCs supplied cDNA or gDNA.

The V call is TRBV6-5, the J call TRBJ2-7; TRBD1 matches 9 bases. Sequences were obtained from PBMCs or T cells enriched from blood (not recorded which). The receptor's source is a woman aged 18-29 years who had recovered from COVID-19. The CDR3 sequence: CASSYSGQGYNEQYF. CDR3 nucleotide sequence: TGTGCCAGCAGTTACTCGGGACAGGGCTACAACGAGCAGTACTTC.